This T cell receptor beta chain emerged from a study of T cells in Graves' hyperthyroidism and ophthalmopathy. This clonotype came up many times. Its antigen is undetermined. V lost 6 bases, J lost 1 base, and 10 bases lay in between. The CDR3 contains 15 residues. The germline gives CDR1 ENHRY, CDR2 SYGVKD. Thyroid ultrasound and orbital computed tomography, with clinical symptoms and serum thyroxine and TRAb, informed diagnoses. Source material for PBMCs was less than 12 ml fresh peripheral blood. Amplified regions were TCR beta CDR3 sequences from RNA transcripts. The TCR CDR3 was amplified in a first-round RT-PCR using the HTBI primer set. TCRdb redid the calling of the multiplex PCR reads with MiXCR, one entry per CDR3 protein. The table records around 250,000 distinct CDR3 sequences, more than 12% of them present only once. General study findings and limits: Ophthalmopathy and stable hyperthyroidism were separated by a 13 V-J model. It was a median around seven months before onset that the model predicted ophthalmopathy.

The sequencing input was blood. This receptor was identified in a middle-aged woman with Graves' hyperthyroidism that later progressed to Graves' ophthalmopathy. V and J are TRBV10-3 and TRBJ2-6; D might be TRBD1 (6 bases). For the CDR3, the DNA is TGTGCCATCAGACCGCAGGGGTCTGGGGCCAACGTCCTGACTTTC. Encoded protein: CAIRPQGSGANVLTF.